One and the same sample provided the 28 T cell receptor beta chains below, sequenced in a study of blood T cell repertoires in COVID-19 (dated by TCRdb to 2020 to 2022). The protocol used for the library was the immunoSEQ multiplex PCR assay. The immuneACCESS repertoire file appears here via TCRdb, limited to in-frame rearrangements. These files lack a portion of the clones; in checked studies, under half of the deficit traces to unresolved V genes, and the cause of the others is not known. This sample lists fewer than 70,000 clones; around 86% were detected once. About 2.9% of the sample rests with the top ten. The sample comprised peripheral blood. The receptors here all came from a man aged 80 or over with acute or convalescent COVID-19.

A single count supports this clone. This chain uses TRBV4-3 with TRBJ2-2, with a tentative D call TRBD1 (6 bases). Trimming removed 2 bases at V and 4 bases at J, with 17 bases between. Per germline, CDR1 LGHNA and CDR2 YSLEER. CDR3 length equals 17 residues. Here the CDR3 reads CASSQSSSRGITGELFF. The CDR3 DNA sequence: TGCGCCAGCAGCCAAAGCTCTTCGAGGGGGATCACCGGGGAGCTGTTTTTT.

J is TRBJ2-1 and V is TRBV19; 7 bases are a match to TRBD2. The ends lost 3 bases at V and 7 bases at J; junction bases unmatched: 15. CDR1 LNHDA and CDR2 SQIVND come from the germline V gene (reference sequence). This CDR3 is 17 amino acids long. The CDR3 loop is CASSIGGWRERGNEQFF. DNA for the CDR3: TGTGCCAGTAGTATCGGGGGTTGGCGGGAGAGGGGAAATGAGCAGTTCTTC.

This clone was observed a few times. The CDR3 bases are TGTGCCAGCAGTTTAAGGGCGGGTGGGTATGGCTACACCTTC. Translated: CASSLRAGGYGYTF. This chain uses TRBV27 with TRBJ1-2, with unresolved D. CDR1 and CDR2 (germline): MNHEY, SMNVEV (reference sequence). This CDR3 is 14 amino acids long. The ends were cut back, 2 bases at V and 5 bases at J, with 12 bases in the middle.

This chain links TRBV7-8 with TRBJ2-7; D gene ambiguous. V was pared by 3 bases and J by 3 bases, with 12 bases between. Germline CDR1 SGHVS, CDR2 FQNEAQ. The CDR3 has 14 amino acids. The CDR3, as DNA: TGTGCCAGCAGCTTTCCTAGTCTATTCTACGAGCAGTACTTC. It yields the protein CASSFPSLFYEQYF.

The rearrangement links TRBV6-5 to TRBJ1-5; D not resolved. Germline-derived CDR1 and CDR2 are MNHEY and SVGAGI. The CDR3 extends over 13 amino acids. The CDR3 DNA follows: TGTGCTGCCGACGGGTTCAGCAATCAGCCCCAGCATTTT. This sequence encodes CAADGFSNQPQHF.

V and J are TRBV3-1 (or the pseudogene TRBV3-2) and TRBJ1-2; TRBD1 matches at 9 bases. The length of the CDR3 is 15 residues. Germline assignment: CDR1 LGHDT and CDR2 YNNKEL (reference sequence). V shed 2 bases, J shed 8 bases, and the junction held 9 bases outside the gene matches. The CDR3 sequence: CASSQLTGGARGYTF. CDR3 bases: TGTGCCAGCAGCCAATTAACAGGGGGCGCTCGGGGCTACACCTTC.

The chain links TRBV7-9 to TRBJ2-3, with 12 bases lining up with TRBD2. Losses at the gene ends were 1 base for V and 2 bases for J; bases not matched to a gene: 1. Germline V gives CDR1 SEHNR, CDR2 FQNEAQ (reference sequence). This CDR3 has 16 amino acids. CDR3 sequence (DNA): TGTGCCAGCAGCTTAGGACTAGCGGGAGCCACAGATACGCAGTATTTT. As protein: CASSLGLAGATDTQYF.

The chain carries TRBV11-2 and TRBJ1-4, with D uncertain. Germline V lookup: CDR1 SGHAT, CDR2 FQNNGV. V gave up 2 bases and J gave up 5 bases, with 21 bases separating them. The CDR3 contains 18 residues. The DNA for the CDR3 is TGTGCCAGCAGCTTACGTAGGGTCGGTGCAGGAGGGAATGAAAAACTGTTTTTT. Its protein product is CASSLRRVGAGGNEKLFF.

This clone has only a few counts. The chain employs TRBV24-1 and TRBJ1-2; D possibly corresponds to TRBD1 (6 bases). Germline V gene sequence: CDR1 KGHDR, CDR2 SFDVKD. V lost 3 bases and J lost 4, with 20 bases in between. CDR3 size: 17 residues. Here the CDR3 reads CATSDQGHRGERYGYTF. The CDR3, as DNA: TGTGCCACCAGTGATCAGGGACACCGTGGAGAGCGCTATGGCTACACCTTC.

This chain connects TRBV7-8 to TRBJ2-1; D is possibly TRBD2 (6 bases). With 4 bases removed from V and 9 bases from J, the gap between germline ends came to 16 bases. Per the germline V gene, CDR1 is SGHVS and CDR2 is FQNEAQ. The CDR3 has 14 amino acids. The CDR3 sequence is CASSSTSSPGEQFF. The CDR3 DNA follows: TGTGCCAGCAGCTCCACTAGCTCCCCAGGTGAGCAGTTCTTC.

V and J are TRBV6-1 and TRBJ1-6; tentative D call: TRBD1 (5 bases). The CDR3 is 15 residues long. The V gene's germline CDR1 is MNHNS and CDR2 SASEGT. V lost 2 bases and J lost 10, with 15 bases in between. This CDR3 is CASSEQGSFGSPLHF. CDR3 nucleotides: TGTGCCAGCAGTGAACAGGGATCATTTGGATCACCCCTCCACTTT.

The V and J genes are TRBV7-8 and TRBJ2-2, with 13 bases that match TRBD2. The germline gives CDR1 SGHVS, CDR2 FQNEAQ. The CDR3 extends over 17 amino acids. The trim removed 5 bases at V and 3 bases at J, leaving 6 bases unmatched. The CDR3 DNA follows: TGTGCCAGCAGCCACCGACTAGCGGGAGGTTACACCGGGGAGCTGTTTTTT. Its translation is CASSHRLAGGYTGELFF.

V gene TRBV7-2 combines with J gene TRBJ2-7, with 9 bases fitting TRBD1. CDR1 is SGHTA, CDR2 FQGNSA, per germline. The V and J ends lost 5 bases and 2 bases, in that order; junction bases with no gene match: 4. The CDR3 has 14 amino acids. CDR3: CASSGNRGPYEQYF. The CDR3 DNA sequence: TGTGCCAGCAGCGGGAACAGGGGGCCCTACGAGCAGTACTTC.

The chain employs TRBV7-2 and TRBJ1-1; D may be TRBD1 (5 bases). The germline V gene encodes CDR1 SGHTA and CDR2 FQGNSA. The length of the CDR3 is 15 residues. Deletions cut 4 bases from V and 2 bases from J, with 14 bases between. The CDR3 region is CASSSRGMGNTEAFF. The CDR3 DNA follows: TGTGCCAGCAGCTCCCGGGGGATGGGTAACACTGAAGCTTTCTTT.

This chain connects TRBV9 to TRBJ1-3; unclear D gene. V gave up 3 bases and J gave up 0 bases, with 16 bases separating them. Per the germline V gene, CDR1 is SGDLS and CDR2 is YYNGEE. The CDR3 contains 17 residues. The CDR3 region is CASSGRARGSSGNTIYF. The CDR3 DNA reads TGTGCCAGCAGCGGAAGAGCCCGGGGTTCCTCTGGAAACACCATATATTTT.

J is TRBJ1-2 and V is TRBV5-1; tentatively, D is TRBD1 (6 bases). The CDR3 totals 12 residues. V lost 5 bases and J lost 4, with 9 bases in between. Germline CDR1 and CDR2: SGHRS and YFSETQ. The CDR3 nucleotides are TGCGCCAGCAGTCCAGGGGTCTATGGCTACACCTTC. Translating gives CASSPGVYGYTF. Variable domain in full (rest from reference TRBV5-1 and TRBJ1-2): KAGVTQTPRYLIKTRGQQVTLSCSPISGHRSVSWYQQTPGQGLQFLFEYFSETQRNKGNFPGRFSGRQFSNSRSEMNVSTLELGDSALYLCASSPGVYGYTFGSGTRLTVV.

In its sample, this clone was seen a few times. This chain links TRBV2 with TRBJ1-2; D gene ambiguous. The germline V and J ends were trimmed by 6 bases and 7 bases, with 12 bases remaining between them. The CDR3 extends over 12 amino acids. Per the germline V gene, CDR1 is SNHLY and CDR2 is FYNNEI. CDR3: CASSSSQVGYTF. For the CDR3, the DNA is TGTGCCAGCAGCTCATCCCAGGTTGGCTACACCTTC.

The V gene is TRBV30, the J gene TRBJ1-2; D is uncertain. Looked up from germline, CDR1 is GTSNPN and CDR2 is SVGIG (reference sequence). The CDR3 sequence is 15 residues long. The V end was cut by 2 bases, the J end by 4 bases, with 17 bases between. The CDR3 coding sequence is TGTGCCTGGAGTACCCTCTCAGGAGGTACCTATGGCTACACCTTC. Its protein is CAWSTLSGGTYGYTF.

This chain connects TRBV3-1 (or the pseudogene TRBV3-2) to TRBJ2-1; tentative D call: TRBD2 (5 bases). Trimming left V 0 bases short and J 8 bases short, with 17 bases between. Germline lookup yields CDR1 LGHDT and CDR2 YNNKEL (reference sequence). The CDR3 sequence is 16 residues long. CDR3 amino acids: CASSQDPLGNSDEQFF. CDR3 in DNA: TGTGCCAGCAGCCAAGATCCACTAGGGAATAGCGATGAGCAGTTCTTC.

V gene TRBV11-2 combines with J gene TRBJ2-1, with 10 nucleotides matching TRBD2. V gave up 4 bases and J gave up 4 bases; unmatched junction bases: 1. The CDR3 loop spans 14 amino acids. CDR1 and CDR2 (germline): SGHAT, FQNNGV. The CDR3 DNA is TGTGCCAGCAGCTCGGGACTAGCGTACAATGAGCAGTTCTTC. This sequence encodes CASSSGLAYNEQFF. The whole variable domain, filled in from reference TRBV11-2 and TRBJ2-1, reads EAGVAQSPRYKIIEKRQSVAFWCNPISGHATLYWYQQILGQGPKLLIQFQNNGVVDDSQLPKDRFSAERLKGVDSTLKIQPAKLEDSAVYLCASSSGLAYNEQFFGPGTRLTVL.

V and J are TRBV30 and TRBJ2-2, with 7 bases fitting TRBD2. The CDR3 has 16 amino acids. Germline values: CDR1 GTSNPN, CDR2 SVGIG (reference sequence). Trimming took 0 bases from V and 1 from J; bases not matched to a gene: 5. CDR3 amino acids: CAWSVYLAVNTGELFF. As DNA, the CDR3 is TGTGCCTGGAGTGTATACCTAGCGGTGAACACCGGGGAGCTGTTTTTT. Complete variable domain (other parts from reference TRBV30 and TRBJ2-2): SQTIHQWPATLVQPVGSPLSLECTVEGTSNPNLYWYRQAAGRGLQLLFYSVGIGQISSEVPQNLSASRPQDRQFILSSKKLLLSDSGFYLCAWSVYLAVNTGELFFGEGSRLTVL.

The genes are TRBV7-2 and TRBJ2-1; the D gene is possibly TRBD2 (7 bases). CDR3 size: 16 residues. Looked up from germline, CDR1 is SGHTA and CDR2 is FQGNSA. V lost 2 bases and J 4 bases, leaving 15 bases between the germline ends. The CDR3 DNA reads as TGTGCCAGCAGCTTAAGGGTAGGGGGGGGTTACAATGAGCAGTTCTTC. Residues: CASSLRVGGGYNEQFF.

The CDR3 region is CAWKGLGQGQDEQYF. The CDR3 DNA sequence: TGTGCCTGGAAGGGTCTGGGACAGGGTCAGGACGAGCAGTACTTC. The chain joins TRBV30 to TRBJ2-7, with TRBD1 matching 9 bases. The CDR3 spans 15 residues. With 4 bases clipped from V and 5 bases from J, the junction kept 12 bases outside the gene matches. The germline CDR1 and CDR2 sequences are GTSNPN and SVGIG (reference sequence).

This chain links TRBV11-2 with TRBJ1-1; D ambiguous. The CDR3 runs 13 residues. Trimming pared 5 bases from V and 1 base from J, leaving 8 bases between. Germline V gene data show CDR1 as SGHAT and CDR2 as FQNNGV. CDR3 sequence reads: CASSRGANTEAFF. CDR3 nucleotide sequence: TGTGCCAGCAGCCGAGGAGCGAACACTGAAGCTTTCTTT.

CDR3 residues: CASSWDSQETQYF. As DNA, the CDR3 is TGTGCCAGCAGCTGGGACAGCCAAGAGACCCAGTACTTC. The gene calls are TRBV6-5 and TRBJ2-5, with 7 bases that match TRBD1. The V segment lost 6 bases and the J segment 1 base; nucleotides outside the gene matches: 2. This CDR3 has 13 amino acids. Looked up from germline, CDR1 is MNHEY and CDR2 is SVGAGI.

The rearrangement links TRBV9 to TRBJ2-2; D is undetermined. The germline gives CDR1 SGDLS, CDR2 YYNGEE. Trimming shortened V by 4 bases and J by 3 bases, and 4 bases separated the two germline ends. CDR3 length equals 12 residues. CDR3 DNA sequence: TGTGCCAGCAGCCCTCACACCGGGGAGCTGTTTTTT. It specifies CASSPHTGELFF.

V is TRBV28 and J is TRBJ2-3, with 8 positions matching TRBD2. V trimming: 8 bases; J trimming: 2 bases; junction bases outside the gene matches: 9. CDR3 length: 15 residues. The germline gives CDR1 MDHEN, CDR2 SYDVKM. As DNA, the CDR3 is TGTGCCAGCCCCCCCCCGGGAGGGTACACAGATACGCAGTATTTT. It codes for CASPPPGGYTDTQYF. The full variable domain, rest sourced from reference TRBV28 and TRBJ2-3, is DVKVTQSSRYLVKRTGEKVFLECVQDMDHENMFWYRQDPGLGLRLIYFSYDVKMKEKGDIPEGYSVSREKKERFSLILESASTNQTSMYLCASPPPGGYTDTQYFGPGTRLTVL.

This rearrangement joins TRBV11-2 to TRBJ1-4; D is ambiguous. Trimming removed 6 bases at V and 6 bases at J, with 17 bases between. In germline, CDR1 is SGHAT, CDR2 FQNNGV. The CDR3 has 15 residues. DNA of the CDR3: TGTGCCAGCAGTGGGGTAAGAGGGCCGCATGAAAAACTGTTTTTT. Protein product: CASSGVRGPHEKLFF.